This entry features one T cell receptor beta chain sequence. The entry originates in a study of control samples from healthy donors and cancer patients. Using immunoSEQ multiplex PCR, the repertoire was profiled, and TCRdb retains in-frame clones only, with some absent. The sample consists of about 75,000 clones, roughly 94% of them appearing once. The CDR3 length is 13 residues. The V gene's germline CDR1 is KGHDR and CDR2 SFDVKD. Trimming cost V 5 bases and J 8 bases, with 14 bases left between them. Sequenced: blood. This clonotype was obtained from a woman aged 40 to 50 in good health. The J gene is TRBJ1-1, the V gene TRBV24-1; D gene ambiguous. Here the CDR3 reads CATSAVGAEEAFF. In nucleotides, the CDR3 is TGTGCCACCAGTGCCGTTGGCGCCGAGGAAGCTTTCTTT.